This T cell receptor beta chain is from a study of T cells after yellow fever vaccination. MiXCR was run by TCRdb on the 5' RACE reads, yielding one entry per CDR3 protein. Of 600,000 to 750,000 distinct CDR3 sequences listed, roughly an eighth are singletons. Germline CDR1 and CDR2: DFQATT and SNEGSKA (reference sequence). This CDR3 spans 15 amino acids. V lost 6 bases and J 2 bases, leaving 20 bases between the germline ends. The receptor was isolated from a man aged 25-45 years who received the YFV17D yellow fever vaccine. Specimen: PBMCs, collected on the day of the yellow fever booster vaccination. V is TRBV20-1 and J is TRBJ2-7, with a tentative D call TRBD2 (5 bases). CDR3 sequence reads: CSAEPGKGEAYEQYF. CDR3 sequence (DNA): TGCAGTGCCGAACCCGGGAAAGGAGAAGCCTACGAGCAGTACTTC.